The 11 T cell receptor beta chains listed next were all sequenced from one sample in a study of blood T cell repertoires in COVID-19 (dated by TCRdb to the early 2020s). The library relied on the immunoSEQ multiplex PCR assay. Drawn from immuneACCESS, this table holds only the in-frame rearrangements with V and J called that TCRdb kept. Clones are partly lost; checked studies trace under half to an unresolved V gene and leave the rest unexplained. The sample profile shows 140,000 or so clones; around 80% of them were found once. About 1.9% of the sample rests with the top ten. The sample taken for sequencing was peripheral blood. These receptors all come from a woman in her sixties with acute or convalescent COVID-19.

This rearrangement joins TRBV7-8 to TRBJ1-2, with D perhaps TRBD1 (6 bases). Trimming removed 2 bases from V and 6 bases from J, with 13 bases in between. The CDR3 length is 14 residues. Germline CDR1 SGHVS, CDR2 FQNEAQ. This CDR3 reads CASSLYDRMDGYTF. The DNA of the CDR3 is TGTGCCAGCAGCTTATACGACAGGATGGATGGCTACACCTTC.

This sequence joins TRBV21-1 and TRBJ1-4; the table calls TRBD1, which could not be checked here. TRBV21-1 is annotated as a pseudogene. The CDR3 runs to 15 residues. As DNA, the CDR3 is TGTGCCAGCAGCAAAACGGTGGGCAAGGAAGGAAAACTGTTTTTT. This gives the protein CASSKTVGKEGKLFF.

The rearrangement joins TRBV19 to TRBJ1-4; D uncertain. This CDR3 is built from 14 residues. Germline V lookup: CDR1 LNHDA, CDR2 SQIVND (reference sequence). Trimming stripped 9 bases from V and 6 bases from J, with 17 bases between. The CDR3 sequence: CASNSGSKYEKLFF. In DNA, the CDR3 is TGTGCCAGCAACTCAGGAAGCAAGTATGAAAAACTGTTTTTT.

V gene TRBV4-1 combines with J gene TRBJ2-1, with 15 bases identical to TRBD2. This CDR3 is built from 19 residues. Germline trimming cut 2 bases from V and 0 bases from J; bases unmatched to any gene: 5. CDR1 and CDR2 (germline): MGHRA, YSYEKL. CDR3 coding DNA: TGCGCCAGCAGCCAACGGGGACTAGCGGGAGGCAGCTCCTACAATGAGCAGTTCTTC. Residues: CASSQRGLAGGSSYNEQFF.

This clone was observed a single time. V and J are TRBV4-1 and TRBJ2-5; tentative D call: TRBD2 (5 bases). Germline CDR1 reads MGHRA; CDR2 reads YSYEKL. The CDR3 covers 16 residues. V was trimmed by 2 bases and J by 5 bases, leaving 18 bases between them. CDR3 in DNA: TGCGCCAGCAGCCAACGATGGGATTCCCGCGGGGAGACCCAGTACTTC. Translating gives CASSQRWDSRGETQYF.

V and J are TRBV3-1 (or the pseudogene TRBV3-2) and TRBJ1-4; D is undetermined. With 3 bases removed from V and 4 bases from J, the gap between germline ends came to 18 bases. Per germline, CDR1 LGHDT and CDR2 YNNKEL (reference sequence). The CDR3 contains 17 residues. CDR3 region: CASSQWVSLVGNEKLFF. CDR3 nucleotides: TGTGCCAGCAGCCAGTGGGTCAGCCTAGTTGGTAATGAAAAACTGTTTTTT.

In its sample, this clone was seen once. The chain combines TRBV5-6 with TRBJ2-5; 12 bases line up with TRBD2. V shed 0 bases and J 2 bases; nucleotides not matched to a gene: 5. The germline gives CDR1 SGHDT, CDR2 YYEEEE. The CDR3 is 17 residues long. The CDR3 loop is CASSLVRLAGVQETQYF. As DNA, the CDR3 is TGTGCCAGCAGCTTGGTGAGACTAGCGGGAGTTCAAGAGACCCAGTACTTC.

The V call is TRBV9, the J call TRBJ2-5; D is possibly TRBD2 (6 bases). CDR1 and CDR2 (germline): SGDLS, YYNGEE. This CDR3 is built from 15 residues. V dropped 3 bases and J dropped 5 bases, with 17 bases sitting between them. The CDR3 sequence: CASSARTTGLETQYF. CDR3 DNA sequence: TGTGCCAGCAGCGCCCGGACTACAGGATTGGAGACCCAGTACTTC.

CDR3 amino acids: CSVELQGQGMYNEQFF. CDR3 bases: TGCAGCGTTGAACTGCAAGGACAGGGGATGTACAATGAGCAGTTCTTC. V usage is TRBV29-1 and J usage is TRBJ2-1; TRBD1 matches at 9 bases. CDR1 and CDR2 (germline): SQVTM, ANQGSEA. The V segment lost 2 bases and the J segment 4 bases; nucleotides outside the gene matches: 9. This CDR3 has 16 amino acids.

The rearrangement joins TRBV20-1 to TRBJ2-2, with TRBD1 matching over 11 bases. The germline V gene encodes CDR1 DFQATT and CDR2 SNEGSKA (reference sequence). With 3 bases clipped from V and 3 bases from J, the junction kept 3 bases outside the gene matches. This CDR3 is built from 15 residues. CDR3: CSASPGQGDTGELFF. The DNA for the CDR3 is TGCAGTGCTAGTCCGGGACAGGGGGACACCGGGGAGCTGTTTTTT.

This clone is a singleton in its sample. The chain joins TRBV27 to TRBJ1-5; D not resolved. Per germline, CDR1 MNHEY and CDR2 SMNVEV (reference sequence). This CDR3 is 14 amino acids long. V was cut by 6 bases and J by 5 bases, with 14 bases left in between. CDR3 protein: CASSSSNPHQPQHF. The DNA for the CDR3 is TGTGCCAGCAGCAGTTCGAACCCCCATCAGCCCCAGCATTTT.